These 11 T cell receptor beta chains originate from one sample sequenced in a study of high-grade serous ovarian cancer treatment subgroups. Generated by immunoSEQ multiplex PCR, the TCRdb table keeps only in-frame clones and is missing some. The table records some 7,000 clones, 72% of them present only once. Tumor samples were taken before definitive surgery or chemotherapy. The sample was tumor tissue. The receptors were gathered from a human donor with high-grade serous ovarian cancer.

The V and J genes are TRBV11-2 and TRBJ1-2; D might be TRBD1 (6 bases). Per the germline V gene, CDR1 is SGHAT and CDR2 is FQNNGV. The CDR3 is made up of 14 amino acids. V lost 5 bases and J lost 4, with 14 bases in between. In nucleotides, the CDR3 is TGTGCCAGCAGCCCCAGGACAGCCTTCTATGGCTACACCTTC. It specifies CASSPRTAFYGYTF.

This chain uses TRBV7-3 with TRBJ2-1; TRBD2 matches 9 bases. Germline V gene lookup returns CDR1 SGHTA and CDR2 FQGTGA. The CDR3 runs to 16 residues. V dropped 2 bases and J dropped 7; count of bases not matched to a gene: 9. The CDR3: CASSLFALREGNEQFF. CDR3 DNA sequence: TGTGCCAGCAGCTTATTCGCCCTGCGGGAGGGGAATGAGCAGTTCTTC.

CDR3 nucleotide sequence: TGTGCCAGCAGCTTAGCGCGCGGAGCGGGAGGGGTTATGGAGCAGTACTTC. This gives the protein CASSLARGAGGVMEQYF. The chain has TRBV7-9 and TRBJ2-7; TRBD2 aligns across 10 bases. The CDR3 runs to 17 residues. The germline V gene encodes CDR1 SEHNR and CDR2 FQNEAQ (reference sequence). V lost 0 bases to trimming and J lost 7 bases; unmatched junction nucleotides: 12.

V gene TRBV10-3 combines with J gene TRBJ2-3, with 14 bases aligning to TRBD2. J lost 7 bases, V lost 7 bases, and 10 bases had no gene match. From germline, CDR1 is ENHRY and CDR2 SYGVKD. This CDR3 has 16 residues. The CDR3 DNA is TGTGCCATCACCGAGACTAGCGGGAGGGCGGCGAATACGCAGTATTTT. Its translation is CAITETSGRAANTQYF.

The rearrangement uses TRBV9 and TRBJ2-5, with D hard to call. Germline assignment: CDR1 SGDLS and CDR2 YYNGEE. Trimming took off 0 bases at V and 4 bases at J, with 13 bases between the two ends. The CDR3 has 15 residues. CDR3 sequence (DNA): TGTGCCAGCAGCGTAGATCACGCCTGGGCAGAGACCCAGTACTTC. This encodes CASSVDHAWAETQYF.

This chain links TRBV30 with TRBJ1-5; D is possibly TRBD1 (5 bases). This CDR3 is built from 15 residues. Trimming pared 2 bases from V and 6 bases from J, leaving 17 bases between. Germline lookup yields CDR1 GTSNPN and CDR2 SVGIG (reference sequence). The CDR3 region has the DNA TGTGCCTGGAGTTCCGGGACCCTGGCAGGTCAGCCCCAGCATTTT. Translating it yields CAWSSGTLAGQPQHF.

The chain carries TRBV27 and TRBJ2-3; TRBD1 aligns across 10 bases. With 5 bases clipped from V and 2 bases from J, the junction kept 7 bases outside the gene matches. CDR1 and CDR2 (germline): MNHEY, SMNVEV (reference sequence). CDR3 length equals 16 residues. The CDR3, as DNA: TGTGCCAGCAGTCAACCCGGGACAGGGGACACAGATACGCAGTATTTT. This encodes CASSQPGTGDTDTQYF.

J is TRBJ2-7 and V is TRBV18, with 9 bases aligning to TRBD1. Germline V gene lookup returns CDR1 KGHSH and CDR2 LQKENI. The J segment lost 1 base and the V segment lost 3 bases, leaving 1 base of the junction unmatched. The CDR3 loop spans 14 amino acids. For the CDR3, the DNA is TGTGCCAGCTCACCGGGACAGGGATCCTACGAGCAGTACTTC. It translates to CASSPGQGSYEQYF.

This clone was counted once. The chain uses TRBV9 and TRBJ2-7; 9 bases map to TRBD2. This CDR3 is built from 16 residues. Germline CDR1 SGDLS, CDR2 YYNGEE. Trimming at V came to 2 bases and at J to 0 bases, leaving 6 bases not matched to a gene. The CDR3 nucleotides are TGTGCCAGCAGCGTTGCTAGCGGGGCGGCCTCCTACGAGCAGTACTTC. Translating it yields CASSVASGAASYEQYF. Together with reference TRBV9 and TRBJ2-7, the CDR3 gives the full variable domain: DSGVTQTPKHLITATGQRVTLRCSPRSGDLSVYWYQQSLDQGLQFLIQYYNGEERAKGNILERFSAQQFPDLHSELNLSSLELGDSALYFCASSVASGAASYEQYFGPGTRLTVT.

This chain links TRBV19 with TRBJ1-5, with TRBD1 identical over 7 bases. V shed 7 bases and J 4 bases; nucleotides not matched to a gene: 10. Germline values: CDR1 LNHDA, CDR2 SQIVND (reference sequence). The CDR3 consists of 15 residues. The CDR3 region is CASTLGGGRNQPQHF. CDR3 DNA sequence: TGTGCCAGTACCCTGGGAGGGGGCAGGAATCAGCCCCAGCATTTT.

The chain couples TRBV19 to TRBJ2-2; tentative D call: TRBD2 (6 bases). This CDR3 is 16 amino acids long. Germline values: CDR1 LNHDA, CDR2 SQIVND (reference sequence). V was shortened by 6 bases and J by 4 bases, with 18 bases between the two germline ends. The CDR3 bases are TGTGCCAGTAGCGGTAAGGTGGCTAGCGTCACCGGGGAGCTGTTTTTT. It codes for CASSGKVASVTGELFF.